The T cell receptor (beta chain) under discussion was sequenced for a study of T cell changes during pregnancy in multiple sclerosis (dated 2019 in TCRdb). With respect to the entire study: In women with multiple sclerosis, the researchers looked at how the T cell repertoire shifted as pregnancy progressed.

Of note for this clone: The antigen it binds to is not known. Per-nucleotide qualities are absent, and no much larger clonotype sits a single base away.

The method behind the library was the immunoSEQ multiplex PCR assay. In TCRdb, the immuneACCESS table is reduced to in-frame sequences with V and J assigned. These tables do not hold every clone; where another copy was compared, an unresolved V gene accounts for under half, and the others remain unexplained. The table for this sample lists tens of thousands of clones; roughly nine tenths of them were counted only once. Together, the top ten hold 5% to 6.5% of the sample. The CDR3 runs 16 residues from the cysteine to the phenylalanine. Only CDR3 DNA is held: 48 bases, read in frame from base 1. Relative to germline, V is 7 bases shorter and J is 4 bases shorter, with 21 bases between their ends. According to the germline V gene, CDR1 reads MGHRA and CDR2 reads YSYEKL.

The starting material was CD8+ T cells from peripheral blood mononuclear cells, obtained in the second trimester of pregnancy. The chain is assembled from TRBV4-1 and TRBJ2-3; a tentative D match to TRBD1 spans 6 bases. The TCR sequence derives from a female donor with multiple sclerosis, enrolled in a pregnancy study. The DNA sequence is TGCGCCAGCAAGCCGTGGGACAACCGAGGACCAGATACGCAGTATTTT. It codes for CASKPWDNRGPDTQYF.